The 27 T cell receptor beta chains presented below share a single source sample, sequenced in a study of CD8 T cells in Susac syndrome. cDNA came from roughly 0.53 to 1 ug RNA primed by random hexamers. TCRdb fed the immunoSEQ multiplex PCR reads into MiXCR, producing one record per CDR3 protein. The top ten clones hold 0.2% to 0.25% of a sample with about 150,000 distinct CDR3 sequences, about 94% of them seen once. Input material: CD8+ T cells from PBMCs. The receptors were gathered from a human donor with multiple sclerosis.

The chain has TRBV27 and TRBJ2-7; D gene unclear. CDR3 length equals 14 residues. Germline V CDR1 and CDR2: MNHEY, SMNVEV (reference sequence). V was clipped by 3 bases and J by 6 bases, with 15 bases between them. The CDR3, as DNA: TGTGCCAGCAGTTTTTCGAGCTCCCAGAGCGAGCAGTACTTC. Residues: CASSFSSSQSEQYF.

The J gene is TRBJ2-7, the V gene TRBV4-1, with a tentative D call TRBD2 (6 bases). The CDR3 covers 15 residues. With 1 base removed from V and 5 bases from J, the gap between germline ends came to 15 bases. Germline V gene lookup returns CDR1 MGHRA and CDR2 YSYEKL. The CDR3 DNA reads TGCGCCAGCAGCCAAGTCCCAGCACTAGCAGACGAGCAGTACTTC. It yields the protein CASSQVPALADEQYF.

The chain joins TRBV20-1 to TRBJ2-7; 9 bases are shared with TRBD1. Germline V gene lookup returns CDR1 DFQATT and CDR2 SNEGSKA (reference sequence). Unmatched junction bases numbered 2, after V lost 3 bases and J lost 2 bases. CDR3 size: 13 residues. The DNA for the CDR3 is TGCAGTGCTAGGGGGGACAGGGCCTACGAGCAGTACTTC. The encoded protein is CSARGDRAYEQYF.

The V call is TRBV7-8, the J call TRBJ2-5; 10 nucleotides agree with TRBD2. The CDR3 runs 14 residues. Germline CDR1 is SGHVS and CDR2 is FQNEAQ. The junction had 3 bases not matched to a gene; V was cut back by 4 bases and J by 4 bases. The CDR3 DNA reads as TGTGCCAGCAGCTCGGGACTAGCGATAGAGACCCAGTACTTC. As protein: CASSSGLAIETQYF.

The genes are TRBV20-1 and TRBJ1-2; the match to TRBD1 covers 8 bases. The CDR3 runs to 12 residues. Per germline, CDR1 DFQATT and CDR2 SNEGSKA (reference sequence). The V segment lost 5 bases and the J segment 7 bases; nucleotides outside the gene matches: 6. The CDR3, as DNA: TGCAGTGCTCCAGGGGGCGCGGGTGGCTACACCTTC. Translating gives CSAPGGAGGYTF.

The rearrangement uses TRBV7-8 and TRBJ2-7; 7 positions match TRBD1. This CDR3 has 15 residues. V trimming: 5 bases; J trimming: 7 bases; junction bases outside the gene matches: 14. The V gene's germline CDR1 is SGHVS and CDR2 FQNEAQ. The CDR3 here is CASSPTQGVYYEQYF. The CDR3 DNA follows: TGTGCCAGCAGCCCTACCCAGGGGGTCTACTATGAGCAGTACTTC.

The rearrangement links TRBV23-1 to TRBJ1-4; D gene ambiguous. TRBV23-1 is sorted into the ORF group, with uncertain function. Trimming pared 2 bases from V and 4 bases from J, leaving 23 bases between. This CDR3 contains 19 residues. The CDR3 region has the DNA TGCGCCAGCAGTCAAAGGGCCCGCAGGATGGGCACAGTTAATGAAAAACTGTTTTTT. Translation gives CASSQRARRMGTVNEKLFF.

The chain links TRBV7-9 to TRBJ2-5; D might be TRBD2 (7 bases). Deletions cut 5 bases from V and 7 bases from J, with 20 bases between. The length of the CDR3 is 15 residues. CDR1 and CDR2 (germline): SEHNR, FQNEAQ (reference sequence). In DNA form, the CDR3 reads TGTGCCAGCAGCCCGGGGACTACTCGAGGGGGGACCCAGTACTTC. Its translation is CASSPGTTRGGTQYF. Supplemented by reference TRBV7-9 and TRBJ2-5, the full variable domain reads DTGVSQNPRHKITKRGQNVTFRCDPISEHNRLYWYRQTLGQGPEFLTYFQNEAQLEKSRLLSDRFSAERPKGSFSTLEIQRTEQGDSAMYLCASSPGTTRGGTQYFGPGTRLLVL.

The chain is built from TRBV6-2 or TRBV6-3 and TRBJ2-5; D gene ambiguous. Between the trimmed V and J ends, which lost 6 bases and 4 bases, there was a span of 6 bases. Germline V gene data show CDR1 as MNHEY and CDR2 as SVGEGT. The CDR3 runs to 11 residues. DNA for the CDR3: TGTGCCAGCAGGTTCGGAGAGACCCAGTACTTC. This encodes CASRFGETQYF.

The gene calls are TRBV7-9 and TRBJ2-2; D possibly uses TRBD1 or TRBD2 (5 bases each). V was shortened by 4 bases and J by 0 bases, with 18 bases between the two germline ends. Germline V gene lookup returns CDR1 SEHNR and CDR2 FQNEAQ (reference sequence). The CDR3 has 18 residues. The DNA of the CDR3 is TGTGCCAGCAGCTCACTCGGGGACGGAAAATCGAACACCGGGGAGCTGTTTTTT. Translation: CASSSLGDGKSNTGELFF.

The V and J genes are TRBV6-4 and TRBJ2-3, with TRBD1 matching over 10 bases. V shed 2 bases, J shed 4 bases, and the junction held 0 bases outside the gene matches. The CDR3 length is 14 residues. Per the germline V gene, CDR1 is MRHNA and CDR2 is SNTAGT. CDR3 residues: CASSDGQGADTQYF. In DNA form, the CDR3 reads TGTGCCAGCAGTGACGGACAGGGGGCAGATACGCAGTATTTT.

V and J are TRBV15 and TRBJ2-2, with 8 positions matching TRBD1. The CDR3 consists of 17 residues. With 1 base clipped from V and 0 bases from J, the junction kept 4 bases outside the gene matches. CDR1 and CDR2 from the germline V gene are LNHNV and YYDKDF (reference sequence). The CDR3 is CATSRVDRETNTGELFF. CDR3 in DNA: TGTGCCACCAGCAGAGTGGACAGGGAGACGAACACCGGGGAGCTGTTTTTT.

The count of this clonotype is one. The chain recombines TRBV5-1 with TRBJ2-1; 12 bases match TRBD2. Germline CDR1 reads SGHRS; CDR2 reads YFSETQ. The CDR3 is 18 amino acids. V lost 0 bases, J lost 5 bases, and 9 bases stayed unmatched. DNA for the CDR3: TGCGCCAGCAGCTTGGTACTAGCGGGGGGCCGGATCGACAATGAGCAGTTCTTC. Its translation is CASSLVLAGGRIDNEQFF.

This sequence joins TRBV27 and TRBJ2-7; 7 nucleotides agree with TRBD1. Germline values: CDR1 MNHEY, CDR2 SMNVEV (reference sequence). The CDR3 totals 13 residues. The trim removed 5 bases at V and 5 bases at J, leaving 6 bases unmatched. CDR3 DNA: TGTGCCAGCAGTCCCAACAGGGGTCACGAGCAGTACTTC. Translating it yields CASSPNRGHEQYF.

This chain uses TRBV12-3 or TRBV12-4 with TRBJ1-5, with a possible D match to TRBD1 (6 bases). V dropped 2 bases and J dropped 13 bases, with 15 bases sitting between them. This CDR3 is 13 amino acids long. The chain's CDR3 is CASSLSRGDRQHF. In DNA, the CDR3 is TGTGCCAGCAGTTTATCGCGTGGAGACAGGCAGCATTTT.

The chain combines TRBV10-3 with TRBJ1-1, with a tentative D call TRBD1 (6 bases). The V gene's germline CDR1 is ENHRY and CDR2 SYGVKD. CDR3 length equals 18 residues. V was cut by 3 bases and J by 1 base, with 21 bases left in between. CDR3 region: CAISDRHSGDNKNTEAFF. CDR3 nucleotides: TGTGCCATCAGTGACCGACATTCGGGGGACAACAAGAACACTGAAGCTTTCTTT.

V is TRBV11-2 and J is TRBJ2-4; TRBD1 matches 9 bases. Germline-derived CDR1 and CDR2 are SGHAT and FQNNGV. The junction had 3 bases not matched to a gene; V was cut back by 5 bases and J by 1 base. The length of the CDR3 is 15 residues. CDR3 loop: CASSLGTGAKNIQYF. The CDR3 DNA reads TGTGCCAGCAGCCTGGGGACAGGGGCCAAAAACATTCAGTACTTC.

The chain is built from TRBV30 and TRBJ1-2; D might be TRBD1 (6 bases). V dropped 4 bases and J dropped 5 bases, with 14 bases sitting between them. In germline, CDR1 is GTSNPN, CDR2 SVGIG (reference sequence). The CDR3 has 13 residues. This CDR3 is CAWKYTRGYGYTF. CDR3 bases: TGTGCCTGGAAATACACCAGGGGTTATGGCTACACCTTC.

This chain joins TRBV7-2 and TRBJ2-3; 10 bases align to TRBD2. The germline V gene encodes CDR1 SGHTA and CDR2 FQGNSA. With 7 bases clipped from V and 0 bases from J, the junction kept 4 bases outside the gene matches. There are 15 residues in the CDR3. Here the CDR3 reads CASKAGLASTDTQYF. As DNA, the CDR3 is TGTGCCAGCAAGGCGGGACTAGCGAGCACAGATACGCAGTATTTT.

The chain links TRBV2 to TRBJ1-2; tentative D call: TRBD1 (5 bases). CDR3 length: 12 amino acids. Germline V CDR1 and CDR2: SNHLY, FYNNEI. V was trimmed by 8 bases and J by 8 bases, leaving 15 bases between them. The CDR3 DNA follows: TGTGCCAGCCCACTGGGGACCTTCGGCTACACCTTC. Translated, it gives CASPLGTFGYTF.

A single count supports this clonotype. This sequence joins TRBV7-3 and TRBJ2-1, with 10 nucleotides matching TRBD2. Germline V gene data show CDR1 as SGHTA and CDR2 as FQGTGA. The CDR3 is 15 amino acids. J was trimmed by 10 bases and V by 2 bases; bases with no gene match: 8. For the CDR3, the DNA is TGTGCCAGCAGCTTAGGCAGCGGGGGGGCACGGGAGCAGTTCTTC. Encoded protein: CASSLGSGGAREQFF.

This chain connects TRBV20-1 to TRBJ1-2; D gene ambiguous. Germline V gives CDR1 DFQATT, CDR2 SNEGSKA (reference sequence). This CDR3 region has 15 residues. Trimming took off 0 bases at V and 4 bases at J, with 15 bases between the two ends. The CDR3 bases are TGCAGTGCTAGAGATCCTAAAGGCGCTGGCTATGGCTACACCTTC. The encoded protein is CSARDPKGAGYGYTF.

The genes are TRBV2 and TRBJ1-1, with D uncertain. Per germline, CDR1 SNHLY and CDR2 FYNNEI. The CDR3 is 14 residues long. V was shortened by 10 bases and J by 0 bases, with 15 bases between the two germline ends. The DNA for the CDR3 is TGTGCCACCGCGAGCGCGGGGATGAACACTGAAGCTTTCTTT. The encoded protein is CATASAGMNTEAFF. The complete variable domain, with remaining parts taken from reference TRBV2 and TRBJ1-1, reads EPEVTQTPSHQVTQMGQEVILRCVPISNHLYFYWYRQILGQKVEFLVSFYNNEISEKSEIFDDQFSVERPDGSNFTLKIRSTKLEDSAMYFCATASAGMNTEAFFGQGTRLTVV.

The chain couples TRBV23-1 to TRBJ2-7; the match to TRBD1 covers 7 bases. TRBV23-1 is identified as an open reading frame with a role that is uncertain. The J segment lost 1 base and the V segment lost 0 bases, leaving 21 bases of the junction unmatched. CDR3 length equals 21 residues. The CDR3 sequence is CASSQSGLGSYDRATSYEQYF. CDR3 nucleotides: TGCGCCAGCAGTCAATCGGGCTTAGGGTCCTACGACAGGGCCACTTCCTACGAGCAGTACTTC.

CDR3 coding DNA: TGTGCCACCCATTTGCTTAATGAGCAGTTCTTC. Translating gives CATHLLNEQFF. J is TRBJ2-1 and V is TRBV24-1; D remains ambiguous. The germline V gene encodes CDR1 KGHDR and CDR2 SFDVKD. Trimming stripped 9 bases from V and 7 bases from J, with 9 bases between. CDR3 length: 11 amino acids.

The chain has TRBV3-1 and TRBJ2-3; D unresolved. Trimming removed 3 bases at V and 5 bases at J, with 15 bases between. The CDR3 is 15 residues long. From germline, CDR1 is LGHDT and CDR2 YNNKEL (reference sequence). The CDR3 loop reads CASSQRPDIVDTQYF. The CDR3 DNA reads TGTGCCAGCAGCCAGAGGCCCGACATTGTAGATACGCAGTATTTT.

J is TRBJ2-5 and V is TRBV7-9; D perhaps matches TRBD1 (6 bases). V gave up 5 bases and J gave up 1 base, with 14 bases separating them. The germline gives CDR1 SEHNR, CDR2 FQNEAQ (reference sequence). This CDR3 contains 15 residues. CDR3 in DNA: TGTGCCAGCAGCCTACCAGACAGGACCCAAGAGACCCAGTACTTC. It translates to CASSLPDRTQETQYF.